The clone carrying this T cell receptor (beta chain) has just a few counts. Using immunoSEQ multiplex PCR, the repertoire was profiled, and TCRdb retains in-frame clones only, with some absent. This sample yields some 12,000 clones, of which 65% to 75% are seen a single time; 25% to 35% belongs to the top ten. This sample stems from a study of OX40 agonist ivuxolimab in advanced cancers. Study-level background: Enrollees could have had prior anti-PD-1, anti-PD-L1 or anti-CTLA-4 therapy, which more than 30% had received.

The V and J ends lost 0 bases and 4 bases respectively, with 14 bases between them. This CDR3 contains 15 residues. Per the germline V gene, CDR1 is SGHNT and CDR2 is YYREEE (reference sequence). The chain links TRBV5-4 to TRBJ2-7; TRBD2 might be the D (6 bases). The sample was CD4+ or CD8+ T cells sorted from blood, taken in a trial of the OX40 agonist ivuxolimab. This receptor was identified in an adult with an advanced solid tumor such as melanoma, head and neck, liver or kidney cancer. The CDR3 is CASSLVGSGDYEQYF. CDR3 coding DNA: TGTGCCAGCAGCTTGGTCGGTAGCGGAGATTACGAGCAGTACTTC.